Listed here is a single T cell receptor (beta chain). In this sample, this clone turned up a few times. Its antigen is not yet known. The record has no base qualities; no much larger clone is one base away. The sample belongs to a study of shared clonotypes between healthy human individuals (dated by TCRdb to the early 2020s). General notes on the study: The cohort included three men and two women between 18 and 49 years of age. To estimate repertoire size and how much clonotype sharing occurs between individuals, the study deeply sequenced the blood TCR repertoires of a handful of healthy adults. Different laboratories and diverse techniques were used to prepare libraries and sequence TCR repertoires, to increase sequencing depth and limit assay-specific biases. For each donor, CD4 naive and CD4 memory were each run on three plates, CD8 naive on two plates, and CD8 memory on one plate. Between about 0.8 and 9 billion PBMCs per donor were obtained by leukapheresis.

Broad study findings and their caveats: Sampling was limited to blood, and TCR repertoires in tissue likely differ from TCR repertoires in blood. The small number of donors limited the genetic and exposure-history diversity represented. Rarefaction of sorted-subset datasets indicated incomplete sequencing despite the large sequencing depth. Naive subsets generally had larger estimated clonotype richness than memory subsets did. Compared with non-shared clonotypes, clonotypes shared by all four sorted-subset donors had higher generation probabilities. Sharing across a few donors was observed for 5% to 6.5% of naive CD4, less than 4% of naive CD8, around 2.5% of memory CD4, and about 0.38% of memory CD8 clonotypes. Pairwise subsampling indicated that sequencing depth was expected to affect the degree of clonotype sharing among donors.

Using the deep immunoSEQ assay, multiplex PCR amplified TCR CDR3 regions from genomic DNA. Extracted genomic DNA from each cell subset was spread evenly across all wells of several immunoSEQ 96-well plates, with each plate serving as a replicate. Each replicate PCR for sorted subsets received around 0.2 ug genomic DNA, equal to about 30,000 T cell genomes. The purified libraries were quantified using a Qubit 3.0 fluorometer, sized with a Bioanalyzer 2100, and then quantified again using the KAPA Library Quantification kit. Each immunoSEQ 96-well plate was sequenced on its own single-read 150-cycle Illumina NextSeq 550 flow cell. The authors' pipeline ran thus. Because the immunoSEQ output included only junctional sequences and no quality scores, the filtering could not be the same as the filtering used for full-length reads. Sequences were annotated with PyIR, a Python wrapper for IgBLAST v1.9, and V/J genes and CDR3 were assigned using IMGT germline references. Reads with weak V/J assignments (E-value above 1e-6), missing CDR3, stop codons, out-of-frame junctions, or ambiguous translated residues were removed. A V3J clonotype was defined by an identical inferred V gene, J gene, and CDR3 amino acid sequence. Percentage overlap between repertoires was computed as shared unique clonotypes divided by the size of the smaller repertoire. Richness of each repertoire was evaluated using RTK rarefaction, the Chao1 estimator, and Recon v2.1 estimates of unobserved clonotypes. Generation probabilities were computed with OLGA for all TCRbeta clonotypes obtained by the gDNA method from a handful of donors. Not all clones reach the TCRdb copy of this immuneACCESS table, which keeps in-frame sequences only. Checked studies attribute under half of the gap to unresolved V genes and leave the rest unexplained. V, J and clone size were drawn from that table, and D and trimming were deduced from the DNA. This sample has about 1.1 million clones in its table, and 70% to 85% of those were observed once. The ten largest clonotypes hold 0.89% of the sample.

Via the germline V gene, CDR1 is MNHNS and CDR2 SASEGT. V lost 0 bases and J lost 7 bases, and the count of bases not matched to a germline gene is 8. Taken from cysteine to phenylalanine, the CDR3 has 18 residues. Of all the DNA, just the CDR3 is kept, 54 bases in frame from base 1. Healthy HIV-negative adults with no recently reported acute infections or vaccinations were included as donors. Every donor was a Caucasian adult residing in Nashville, Tennessee, USA. CD4+ T cells were enriched through magnetic negative selection, after which naive cells were positively selected on CD45RA and the remaining negative fraction served as the memory subset. After blood collection by leukapheresis, PBMCs were isolated using Ficoll-Histopaque density gradient centrifugation and then cryopreserved in the vapor phase of liquid nitrogen. Analytical flow cytometry was used to check the purity and quantity of every magnetically sorted T cell population. Each sorted fraction had its genomic DNA isolated and then quantified by UV absorbance on a Nanodrop 2000c.

The rearrangement joined TRBV6-1 to TRBJ2-5, with 16 middle bases fitting TRBD2. The clonotype originates from a man in his late teens or twenties in good health. Some clones in this sample may be carry-over from other donors' samples. The sample comprised memory CD4+ T cells from PBMCs. The cell subset or site label corresponds to: CD45RA-negative fraction. CDR3 sequence: CASSEALGLAGGAVTQYF. The nucleotide sequence is given as TGTGCCAGCAGTGAAGCCCTGGGACTAGCGGGAGGGGCGGTGACCCAGTACTTC.